The present entry profiles one TCR beta chain with its context. Its antigen remains unknown. Donors underwent one heparinised blood draw, about 120 mL on average. This CDR3 has 15 amino acids. V lost 0 bases to trimming and J lost 5 bases, with 14 bases between them. CDR1 is MNHNY and CDR2 is SVGAGI in the germline V gene (reference sequence). TCRB transcripts that were expressed got sequenced, as all of the isolated RNA had been reverse transcribed. About 3.4 million reads on average were seen across naive, central memory and regulatory T cell samples. Repertoires were generated with immunoSEQ multiplex PCR, while TCRdb's copy carries only in-frame clones and drops some. The sample holds about 340,000 clones; 8% are singletons and the top ten take around 0.45%. The sample belongs to a study of beta chain features in type 1 diabetes. General observations from the study: At VDJ recombination sites, type 1 diabetes patients had fewer insertions and more deleted nucleotides.

Sequencing used central memory CD4+ T cells from blood. This TCR came from a woman between 18 and 29 years old in good health. The rearrangement uses TRBV6-6 and TRBJ2-7; a weak D match, TRBD2 (6 bases). Written as DNA, the CDR3 is TGTGCCAGCAGTTACTCGAGGAGGGGTGGAGACGAGCAGTACTTC. This translates into CASSYSRRGGDEQYF.